This T cell receptor (beta chain) was retrieved from a study of early T cells in non-severe SARS-CoV-2 infection. Study details: Chains stayed unpaired after sequencing of bulk RNA from unsorted whole blood. The study, taken as a whole, reports: Matching with VDJdb favored anti-spike CD8 responses (missing private and CD4 specificities).

Individual cDNA molecules were tagged with unique molecular identifiers, the study reported. From the 5' RACE reads, TCRdb called clonotypes with MiXCR, one entry per CDR3 protein. The sample lists fewer than 100,000 distinct CDR3 sequences, 16% occurring once. This clonotype was seen a few times. The antigen is not known. Sequenced sample: whole blood. This TCR derives from an adult who was a healthcare worker with PCR-confirmed SARS-CoV-2 infection or an uninfected control (not recorded which).

The CDR3 loop is CAWSVGTGVSYEQYF. CDR3 bases: TGTGCCTGGAGTGTTGGGACAGGGGTTTCCTACGAGCAGTACTTC. The chain recombines TRBV30 with TRBJ2-7; 10 bases map to TRBD1. The CDR3 extends over 15 amino acids. The germline V gene has CDR1 GTSNPN and CDR2 SVGIG (reference sequence). V was clipped by 0 bases and J by 1 base; unmatched bases: 3.